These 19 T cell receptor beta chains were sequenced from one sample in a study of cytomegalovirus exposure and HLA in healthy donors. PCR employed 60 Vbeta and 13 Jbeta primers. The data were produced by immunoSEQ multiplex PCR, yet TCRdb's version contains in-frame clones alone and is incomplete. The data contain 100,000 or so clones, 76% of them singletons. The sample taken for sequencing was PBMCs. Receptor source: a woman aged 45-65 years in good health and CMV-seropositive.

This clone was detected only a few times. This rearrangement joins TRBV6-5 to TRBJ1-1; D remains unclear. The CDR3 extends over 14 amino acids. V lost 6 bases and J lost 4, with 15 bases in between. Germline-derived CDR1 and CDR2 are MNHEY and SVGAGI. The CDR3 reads CASRINPGGTEAFF. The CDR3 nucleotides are TGTGCCAGCAGGATTAATCCGGGAGGCACTGAAGCTTTCTTT.

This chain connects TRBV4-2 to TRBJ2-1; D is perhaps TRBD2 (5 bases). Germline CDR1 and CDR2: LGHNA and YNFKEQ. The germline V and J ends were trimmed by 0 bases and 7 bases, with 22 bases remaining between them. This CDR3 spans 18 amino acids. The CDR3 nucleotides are TGTGCCAGCAGCCAAGAGAGTAGCGTCGGACTGGGAGAAAATGAGCAGTTCTTC. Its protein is CASSQESSVGLGENEQFF.

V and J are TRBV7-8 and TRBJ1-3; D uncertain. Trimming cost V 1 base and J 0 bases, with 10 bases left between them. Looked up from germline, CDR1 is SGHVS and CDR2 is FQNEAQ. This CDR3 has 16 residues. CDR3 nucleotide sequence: TGTGCCAGCAGCTTAGTGAGGCCCAACTCTGGAAACACCATATATTTT. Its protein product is CASSLVRPNSGNTIYF.

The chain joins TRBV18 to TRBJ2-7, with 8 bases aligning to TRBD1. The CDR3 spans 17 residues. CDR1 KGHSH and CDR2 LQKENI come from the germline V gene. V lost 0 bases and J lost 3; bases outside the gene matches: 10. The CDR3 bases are TGTGCCAGCTCACCACCAGGGCGCCGACAGGGGCGCTACGAGCAGTACTTC. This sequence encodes CASSPPGRRQGRYEQYF. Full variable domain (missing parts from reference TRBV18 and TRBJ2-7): NAGVMQNPRHLVRRRGQEARLRCSPMKGHSHVYWYRQLPEEGLKFMVYLQKENIIDESGMPKERFSAEFPKEGPSILRIQQVVRGDSAAYFCASSPPGRRQGRYEQYFGPGTRLTVT.

The CDR3 coding sequence is TGTGCCTGGACCCAGGACAGGGGGTGGTACGAGCAGTACTTC. This encodes CAWTQDRGWYEQYF. The chain employs TRBV30 and TRBJ2-7; 10 positions match TRBD1. Per the germline V gene, CDR1 is GTSNPN and CDR2 is SVGIG (reference sequence). Trimming removed 4 bases from V and 4 bases from J; junction bases left unmatched: 7. The length of the CDR3 is 14 residues.

CDR3 region: CASSLSRSSYEQYF. For the CDR3, the DNA is TGTGCCAGCAGTTTATCGCGGAGCTCCTACGAGCAGTACTTC. The chain employs TRBV27 and TRBJ2-7, with D unclear. The CDR3 length is 14 residues. Trimming stripped 0 bases from V and 0 bases from J, with 6 bases between. CDR1 is MNHEY, CDR2 SMNVEV, per germline (reference sequence).

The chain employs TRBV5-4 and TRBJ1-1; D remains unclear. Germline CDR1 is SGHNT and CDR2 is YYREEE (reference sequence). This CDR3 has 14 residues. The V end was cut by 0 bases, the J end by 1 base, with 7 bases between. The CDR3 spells CASSLAGRNTEAFF. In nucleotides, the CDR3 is TGTGCCAGCAGCTTGGCGGGGAGGAACACTGAAGCTTTCTTT.

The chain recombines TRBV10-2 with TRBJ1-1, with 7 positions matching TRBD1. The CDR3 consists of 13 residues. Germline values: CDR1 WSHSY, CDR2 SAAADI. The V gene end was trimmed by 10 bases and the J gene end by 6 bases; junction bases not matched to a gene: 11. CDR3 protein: CATHAGTAAEAFF. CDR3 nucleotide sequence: TGCGCCACACACGCCGGGACAGCCGCTGAAGCTTTCTTT.

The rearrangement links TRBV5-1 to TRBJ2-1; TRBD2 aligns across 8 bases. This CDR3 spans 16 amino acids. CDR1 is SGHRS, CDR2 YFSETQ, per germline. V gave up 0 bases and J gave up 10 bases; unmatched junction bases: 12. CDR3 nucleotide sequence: TGCGCCAGCAGCTTGGGTTCCGGGAGGGCCGGGAGGGAGCAGTTCTTC. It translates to CASSLGSGRAGREQFF.

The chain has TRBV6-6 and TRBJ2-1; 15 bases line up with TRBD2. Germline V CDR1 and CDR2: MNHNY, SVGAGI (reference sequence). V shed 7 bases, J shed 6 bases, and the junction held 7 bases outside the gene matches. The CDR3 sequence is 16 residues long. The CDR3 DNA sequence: TGTGCCAGCATTACCGGGACTAGCGGGAGGACCAATGAGCAGTTCTTC. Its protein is CASITGTSGRTNEQFF.

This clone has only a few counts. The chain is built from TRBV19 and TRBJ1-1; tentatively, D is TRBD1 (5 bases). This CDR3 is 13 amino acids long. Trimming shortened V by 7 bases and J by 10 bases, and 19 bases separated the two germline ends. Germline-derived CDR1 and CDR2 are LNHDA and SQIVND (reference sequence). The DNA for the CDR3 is TGTGCCAGTACCGAGCGGGGGGGAACTTCAGCTTTCTTT. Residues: CASTERGGTSAFF.

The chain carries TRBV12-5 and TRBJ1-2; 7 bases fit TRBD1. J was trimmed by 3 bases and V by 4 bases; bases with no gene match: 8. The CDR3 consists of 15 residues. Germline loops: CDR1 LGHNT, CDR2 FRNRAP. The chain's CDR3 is CASGSDSGQYYGYTF. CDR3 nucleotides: TGTGCTAGTGGTTCCGACTCGGGACAGTACTATGGCTACACCTTC. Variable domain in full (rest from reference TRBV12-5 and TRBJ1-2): DARVTQTPRHKVTEMGQEVTMRCQPILGHNTVFWYRQTMMQGLELLAYFRNRAPLDDSGMPKDRFSAEMPDATLATLKIQPSEPRDSAVYFCASGSDSGQYYGYTFGSGTRLTVV.

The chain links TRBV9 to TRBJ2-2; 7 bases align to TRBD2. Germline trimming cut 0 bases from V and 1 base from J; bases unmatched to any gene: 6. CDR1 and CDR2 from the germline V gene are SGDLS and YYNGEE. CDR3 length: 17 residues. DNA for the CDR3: TGTGCCAGCAGCGTAGCTGTAAGCGGGAAGAACACCGGGGAGCTGTTTTTT. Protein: CASSVAVSGKNTGELFF.

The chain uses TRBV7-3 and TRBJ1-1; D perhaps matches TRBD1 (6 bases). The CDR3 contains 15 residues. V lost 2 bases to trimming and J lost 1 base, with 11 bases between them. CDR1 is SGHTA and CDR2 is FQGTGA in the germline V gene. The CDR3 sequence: CASSLQGQQNTEAFF. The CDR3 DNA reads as TGTGCCAGCAGCTTACAGGGACAACAGAACACTGAAGCTTTCTTT. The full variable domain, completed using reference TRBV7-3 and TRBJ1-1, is GAGVSQTPSNKVTEKGKYVELRCDPISGHTALYWYRQSLGQGPEFLIYFQGTGAADDSGLPNDRFFAVRPEGSVSTLKIQRTERGDSAVYLCASSLQGQQNTEAFFGQGTRLTVV.

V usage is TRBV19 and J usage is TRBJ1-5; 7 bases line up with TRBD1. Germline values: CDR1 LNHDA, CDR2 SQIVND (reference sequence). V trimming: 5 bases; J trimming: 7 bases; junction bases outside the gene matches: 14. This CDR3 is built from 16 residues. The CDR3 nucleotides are TGTGCCAGTAGTCTCAGTTCGGGACAGACAGGACAGCCCCAGCATTTT. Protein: CASSLSSGQTGQPQHF.

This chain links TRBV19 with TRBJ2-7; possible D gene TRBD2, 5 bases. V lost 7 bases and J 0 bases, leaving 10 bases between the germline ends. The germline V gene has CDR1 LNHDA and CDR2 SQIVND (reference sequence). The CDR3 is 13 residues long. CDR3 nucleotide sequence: TGTGCCAGTAAGAACGGGGACTCCTACGAGCAGTACTTC. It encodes CASKNGDSYEQYF.

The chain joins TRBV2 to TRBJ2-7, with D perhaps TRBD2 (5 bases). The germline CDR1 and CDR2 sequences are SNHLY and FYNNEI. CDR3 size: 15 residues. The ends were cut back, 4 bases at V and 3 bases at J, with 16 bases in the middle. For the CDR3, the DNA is TGTGCCAGCAGTGCTATTACTAGAGGGATCTACGAGCAGTACTTC. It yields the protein CASSAITRGIYEQYF.

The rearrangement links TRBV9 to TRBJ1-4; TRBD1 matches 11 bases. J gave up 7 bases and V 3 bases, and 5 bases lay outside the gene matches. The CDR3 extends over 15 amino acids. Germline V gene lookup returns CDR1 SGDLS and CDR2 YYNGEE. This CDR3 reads CASSGTGTGGEKLFF. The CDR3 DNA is TGTGCCAGCAGCGGGACCGGGACAGGGGGTGAAAAACTGTTTTTT.

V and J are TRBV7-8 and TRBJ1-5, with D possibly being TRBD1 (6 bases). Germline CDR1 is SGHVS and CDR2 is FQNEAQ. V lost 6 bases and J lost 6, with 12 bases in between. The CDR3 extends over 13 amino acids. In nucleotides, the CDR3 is TGTGCCAGCAGTTTACAGGGTAGTCAGCCCCAGCATTTT. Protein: CASSLQGSQPQHF.